A single sample is the source of the 8 T cell receptor beta chains below, sequenced in a study of cytomegalovirus exposure and HLA in healthy donors. PCR primers comprised 60 Vbeta and 13 Jbeta primers. Measured with immunoSEQ multiplex PCR; TCRdb has only the in-frame clones, and not every one. This sample has some 160,000 clones; approximately 80% occur once, and the top ten carry 1.5%. Sequenced input: PBMCs. The receptors originated from a woman aged 18-29 years in good health and CMV-seronegative.

CDR3 in amino acids: CASSLEDQPQHF. CDR3 DNA sequence: TGTGCCAGCAGTCTGGAGGATCAGCCCCAGCATTTT. The V gene is TRBV5-6, the J gene TRBJ1-5; no reliable D call. Germline CDR1 and CDR2: SGHDT and YYEEEE. V lost 5 bases and J lost 5, with 8 bases in between. The length of the CDR3 is 12 residues.

The chain has TRBV19 and TRBJ1-2, with D tentatively TRBD1 (6 bases). Trimming shortened V by 6 bases and J by 8 bases, and 25 bases separated the two germline ends. Germline CDR1 and CDR2: LNHDA and SQIVND (reference sequence). The CDR3 consists of 16 residues. The CDR3 here is CASSTHREPPSRGYTF. The CDR3 DNA reads TGTGCCAGTAGCACCCACAGGGAGCCTCCCTCGCGGGGCTACACCTTC.

The chain joins TRBV27 to TRBJ1-1; TRBD1 matches 8 bases. CDR1 is MNHEY and CDR2 is SMNVEV in the germline V gene (reference sequence). With 5 bases clipped from V and 0 bases from J, the junction kept 8 bases outside the gene matches. This CDR3 contains 16 residues. This CDR3 reads CASSLRQGTLNTEAFF. CDR3 nucleotide sequence: TGTGCCAGCAGTCTTCGACAGGGGACACTGAACACTGAAGCTTTCTTT.

The V and J genes are TRBV5-4 and TRBJ1-2; D unclear. The CDR3 is 12 amino acids. The V end was cut by 5 bases, the J end by 5 bases, with 10 bases between. Germline-derived CDR1 and CDR2 are SGHNT and YYREEE (reference sequence). CDR3 sequence: CASSTTPYGYTF. CDR3 nucleotide sequence: TGTGCCAGCAGTACCACACCGTATGGCTACACCTTC.

The chain has TRBV6-5 and TRBJ1-3; D unclear. In germline, CDR1 is MNHEY, CDR2 SVGAGI. The CDR3 is 14 amino acids. Trimming shortened V by 5 bases and J by 0 bases, and 8 bases separated the two germline ends. DNA for the CDR3: TGTGCCAGCAGTCAGTGGAGCTCTGGAAACACCATATATTTT. As protein: CASSQWSSGNTIYF.

The chain has TRBV6-5 and TRBJ1-5; 9 nucleotides agree with TRBD1. V dropped 6 bases and J dropped 2; count of bases not matched to a gene: 5. The CDR3 loop spans 15 amino acids. Germline V CDR1 and CDR2: MNHEY, SVGAGI. The CDR3 is CASRIRTGGNQPQHF. CDR3 sequence (DNA): TGTGCCAGCAGAATCCGGACAGGGGGCAATCAGCCCCAGCATTTT.

The chain combines TRBV7-9 with TRBJ1-1, with D possibly being TRBD1 (5 bases). The CDR3 extends over 14 amino acids. Germline V gene data show CDR1 as SEHNR and CDR2 as FQNEAQ (reference sequence). The V and J ends lost 4 bases and 1 base respectively, with 10 bases between them. The chain's CDR3 is CASSYGGGNTEAFF. Here the CDR3 DNA reads TGTGCCAGCAGCTATGGGGGAGGGAACACTGAAGCTTTCTTT.

This chain joins TRBV6-1 and TRBJ2-1; 8 bases map to TRBD1. The J segment lost 6 bases and the V segment lost 3 bases, leaving 4 bases of the junction unmatched. CDR1 MNHNS and CDR2 SASEGT come from the germline V gene. The CDR3 is 14 amino acids. The CDR3 DNA is TGTGCCAGCAGTGATGGACAGGGTGCCAATGAGCAGTTCTTC. Translation gives CASSDGQGANEQFF.